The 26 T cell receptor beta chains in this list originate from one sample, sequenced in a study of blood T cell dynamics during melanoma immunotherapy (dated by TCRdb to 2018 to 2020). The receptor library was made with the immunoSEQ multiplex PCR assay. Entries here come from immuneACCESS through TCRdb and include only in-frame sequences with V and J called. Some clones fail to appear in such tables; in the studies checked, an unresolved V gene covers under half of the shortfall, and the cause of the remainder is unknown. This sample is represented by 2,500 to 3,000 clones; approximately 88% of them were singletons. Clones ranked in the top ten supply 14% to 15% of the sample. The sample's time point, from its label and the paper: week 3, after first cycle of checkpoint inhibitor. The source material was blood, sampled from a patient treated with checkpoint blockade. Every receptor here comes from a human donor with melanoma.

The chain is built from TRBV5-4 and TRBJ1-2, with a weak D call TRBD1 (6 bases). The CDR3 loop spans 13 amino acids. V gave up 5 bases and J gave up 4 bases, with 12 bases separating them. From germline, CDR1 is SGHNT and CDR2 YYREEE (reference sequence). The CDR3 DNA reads TGTGCCAGCAGTACGGACAGCCTCTATGGCTACACCTTC. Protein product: CASSTDSLYGYTF.

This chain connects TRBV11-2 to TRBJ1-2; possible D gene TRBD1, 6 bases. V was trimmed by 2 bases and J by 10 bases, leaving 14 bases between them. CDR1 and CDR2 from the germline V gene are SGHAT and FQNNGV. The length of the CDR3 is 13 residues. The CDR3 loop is CASSLPGTHDYTF. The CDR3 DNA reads TGTGCCAGCAGCTTACCAGGGACACACGACTACACCTTC. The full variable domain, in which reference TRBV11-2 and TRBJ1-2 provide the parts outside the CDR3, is EAGVAQSPRYKIIEKRQSVAFWCNPISGHATLYWYQQILGQGPKLLIQFQNNGVVDDSQLPKDRFSAERLKGVDSTLKIQPAKLEDSAVYLCASSLPGTHDYTFGSGTRLTVV.

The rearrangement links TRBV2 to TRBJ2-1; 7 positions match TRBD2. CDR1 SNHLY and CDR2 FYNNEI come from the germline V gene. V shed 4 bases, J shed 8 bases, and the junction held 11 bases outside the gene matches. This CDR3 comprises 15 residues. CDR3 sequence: CASSVAGVSIYEQFF. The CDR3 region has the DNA TGTGCCAGCAGTGTGGCGGGAGTAAGCATCTATGAGCAGTTCTTC.

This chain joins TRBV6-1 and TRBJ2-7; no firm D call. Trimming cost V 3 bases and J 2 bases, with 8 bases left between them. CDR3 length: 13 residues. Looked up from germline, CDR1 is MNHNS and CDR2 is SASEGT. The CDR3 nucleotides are TGTGCCAGCAGTGATCACCCCACCTACGAGCAGTACTTC. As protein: CASSDHPTYEQYF.

The CDR3 sequence is CAWSTGGFTEAFF. The CDR3 DNA sequence: TGTGCCTGGAGTACAGGGGGTTTCACTGAAGCTTTCTTT. The chain carries TRBV30 and TRBJ1-1; TRBD1 matches 8 bases. Germline V gene lookup returns CDR1 GTSNPN and CDR2 SVGIG (reference sequence). V lost 2 bases, J lost 4 bases, and 3 bases stayed unmatched. This CDR3 comprises 13 residues. Complete variable domain (other parts from reference TRBV30 and TRBJ1-1): SQTIHQWPATLVQPVGSPLSLECTVEGTSNPNLYWYRQAAGRGLQLLFYSVGIGQISSEVPQNLSASRPQDRQFILSSKKLLLSDSGFYLCAWSTGGFTEAFFGQGTRLTVV.

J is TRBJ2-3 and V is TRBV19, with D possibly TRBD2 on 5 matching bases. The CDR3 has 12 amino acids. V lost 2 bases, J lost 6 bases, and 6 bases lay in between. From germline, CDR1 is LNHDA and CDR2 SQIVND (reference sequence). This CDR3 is CASSISGDTQYF. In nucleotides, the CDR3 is TGTGCCAGTAGTATATCGGGGGATACGCAGTATTTT.

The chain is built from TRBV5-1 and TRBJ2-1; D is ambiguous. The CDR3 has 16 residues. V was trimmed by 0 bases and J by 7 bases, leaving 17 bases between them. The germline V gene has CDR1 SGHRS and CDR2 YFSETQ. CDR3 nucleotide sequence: TGCGCCAGCAGCTTGGGGGTGGGAAAGGACCTTAATGAGCAGTTCTTC. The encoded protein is CASSLGVGKDLNEQFF.

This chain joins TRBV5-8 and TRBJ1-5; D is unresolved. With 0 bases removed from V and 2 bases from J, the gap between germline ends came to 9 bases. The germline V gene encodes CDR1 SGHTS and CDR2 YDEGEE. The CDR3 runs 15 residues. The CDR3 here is CASSLALTGNQPQHF. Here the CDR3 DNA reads TGTGCCAGCAGCTTGGCCTTGACGGGCAATCAGCCCCAGCATTTT. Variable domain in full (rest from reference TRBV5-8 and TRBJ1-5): EAGVTQSPTHLIKTRGQQATLRCSPISGHTSVYWYQQALGLGLQFLLWYDEGEERNRGNFPPRFSGRQFPNYSSELNVNALELEDSALYLCASSLALTGNQPQHFGDGTRLSIL.

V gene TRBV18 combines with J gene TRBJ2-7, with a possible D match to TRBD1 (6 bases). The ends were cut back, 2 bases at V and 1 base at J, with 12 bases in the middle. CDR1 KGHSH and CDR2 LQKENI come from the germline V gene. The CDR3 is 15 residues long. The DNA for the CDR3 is TGTGCCAGCTCACCAACACAGACAGGATCCTACGAGCAGTACTTC. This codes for CASSPTQTGSYEQYF.

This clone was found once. In nucleotides, the CDR3 is TGTGCCAGCAGCTTAGGCGGGGGCGCACATGATACGCAGTATTTT. Its protein is CASSLGGGAHDTQYF. The chain carries TRBV11-2 and TRBJ2-3; weak D call: TRBD2 (7 bases). The germline V gene encodes CDR1 SGHAT and CDR2 FQNNGV. V was cut by 1 base and J by 6 bases, with 14 bases left in between. The CDR3 length is 15 residues.

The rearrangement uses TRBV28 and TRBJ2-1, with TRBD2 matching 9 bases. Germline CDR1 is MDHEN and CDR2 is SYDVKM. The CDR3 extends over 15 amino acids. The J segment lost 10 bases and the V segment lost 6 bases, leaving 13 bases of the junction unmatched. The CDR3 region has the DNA TGTGCCAGCAGCCCTATAGCAGCGGGAGGTAGGGAGCAGTTCTTC. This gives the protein CASSPIAAGGREQFF.

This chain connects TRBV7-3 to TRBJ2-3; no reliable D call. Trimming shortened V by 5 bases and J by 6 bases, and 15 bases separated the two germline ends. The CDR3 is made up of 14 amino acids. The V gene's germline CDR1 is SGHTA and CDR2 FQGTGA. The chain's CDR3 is CASSPWSRRDTQYF. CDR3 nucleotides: TGTGCCAGCAGCCCCTGGTCGCGCCGCGATACGCAGTATTTT.

The CDR3 is CASSPGPVGPLHF. CDR3 coding DNA: TGCGCCAGCAGCCCCGGTCCCGTCGGACCCCTCCACTTT. The chain couples TRBV5-1 to TRBJ1-6; D not resolved. Germline CDR1 is SGHRS and CDR2 is YFSETQ. The CDR3 sequence is 13 residues long. Trimming pared 4 bases from V and 12 bases from J, leaving 14 bases between.

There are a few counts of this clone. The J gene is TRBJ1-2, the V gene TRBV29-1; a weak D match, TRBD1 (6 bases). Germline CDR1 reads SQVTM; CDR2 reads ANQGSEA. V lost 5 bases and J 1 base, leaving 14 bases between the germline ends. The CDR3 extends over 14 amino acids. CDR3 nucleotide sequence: TGCAGCGTTCGCGCCGGGGGCAGTAACTATGGCTACACCTTC. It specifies CSVRAGGSNYGYTF.

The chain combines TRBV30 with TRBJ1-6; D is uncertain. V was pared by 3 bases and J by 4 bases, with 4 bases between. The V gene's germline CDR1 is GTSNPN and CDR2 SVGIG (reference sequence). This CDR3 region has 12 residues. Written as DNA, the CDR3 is TGTGCCTGGAGGTTGTATAATTCACCCCTCCACTTT. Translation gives CAWRLYNSPLHF.

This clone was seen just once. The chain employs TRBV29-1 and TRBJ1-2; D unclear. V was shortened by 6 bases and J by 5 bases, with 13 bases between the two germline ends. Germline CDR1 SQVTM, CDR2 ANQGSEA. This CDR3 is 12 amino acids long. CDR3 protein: CSVGSPGYGYTF. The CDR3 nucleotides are TGCAGCGTGGGGAGCCCTGGGTATGGCTACACCTTC.

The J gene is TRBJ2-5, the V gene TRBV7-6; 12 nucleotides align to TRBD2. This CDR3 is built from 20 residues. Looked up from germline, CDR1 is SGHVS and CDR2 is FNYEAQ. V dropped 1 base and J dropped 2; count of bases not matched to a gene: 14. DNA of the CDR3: TGTGCCAGCAGCTTAGTGGGTAGTGTTCCTAGCGGGAGGGTTCAAGAGACCCAGTACTTC. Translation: CASSLVGSVPSGRVQETQYF.

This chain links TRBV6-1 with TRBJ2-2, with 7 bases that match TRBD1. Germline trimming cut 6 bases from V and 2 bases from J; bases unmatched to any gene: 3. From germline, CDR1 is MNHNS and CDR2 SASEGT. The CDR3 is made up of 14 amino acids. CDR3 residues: CASRGDRNTGELFF. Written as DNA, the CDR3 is TGTGCCAGCAGGGGGGACAGAAACACCGGGGAGCTGTTTTTT.

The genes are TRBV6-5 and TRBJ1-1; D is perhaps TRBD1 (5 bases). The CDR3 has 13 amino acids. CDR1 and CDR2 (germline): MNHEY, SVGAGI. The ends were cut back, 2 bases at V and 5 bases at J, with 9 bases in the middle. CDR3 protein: CASSYRRGTEAFF. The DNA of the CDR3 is TGTGCCAGCAGTTACCGTAGGGGTACTGAAGCTTTCTTT.

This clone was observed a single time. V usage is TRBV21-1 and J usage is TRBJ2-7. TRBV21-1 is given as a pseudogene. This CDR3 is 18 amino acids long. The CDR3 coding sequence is TGTGCCAGCAGCAAAGAGTGCCGAAGACGTTTCCTATCCTACGAGCAGTACTTC. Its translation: CASSKECRRRFLSYEQYF.

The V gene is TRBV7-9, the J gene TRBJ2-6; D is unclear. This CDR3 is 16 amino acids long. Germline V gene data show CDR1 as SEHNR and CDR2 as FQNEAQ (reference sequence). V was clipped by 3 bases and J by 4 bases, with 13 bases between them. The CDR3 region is CASSFGGLEGANVLTF. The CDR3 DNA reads TGTGCCAGCAGCTTCGGCGGTTTAGAAGGGGCCAACGTCCTGACTTTC.

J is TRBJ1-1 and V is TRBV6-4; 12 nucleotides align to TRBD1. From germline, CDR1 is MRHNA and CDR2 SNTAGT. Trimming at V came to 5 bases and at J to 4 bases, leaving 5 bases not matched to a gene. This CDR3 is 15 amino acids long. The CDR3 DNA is TGTGCCAGCAGTTCGGGGACAGGGGGCGTCACTGAAGCTTTCTTT. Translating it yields CASSSGTGGVTEAFF.

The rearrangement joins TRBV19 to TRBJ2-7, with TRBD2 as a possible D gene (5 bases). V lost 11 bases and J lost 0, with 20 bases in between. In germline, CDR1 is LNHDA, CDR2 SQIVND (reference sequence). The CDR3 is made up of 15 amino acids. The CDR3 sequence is CAAGKAVDSSYEQYF. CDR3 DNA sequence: TGTGCCGCCGGGAAAGCGGTCGATAGCTCCTACGAGCAGTACTTC.

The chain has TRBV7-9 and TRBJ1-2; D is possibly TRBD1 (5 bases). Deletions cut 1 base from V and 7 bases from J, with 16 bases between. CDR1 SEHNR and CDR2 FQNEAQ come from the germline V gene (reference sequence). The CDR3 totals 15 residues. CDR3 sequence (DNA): TGTGCCAGCAGCTTAGGGGGCGGCCCCAATGCTGGCTACACCTTC. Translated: CASSLGGGPNAGYTF. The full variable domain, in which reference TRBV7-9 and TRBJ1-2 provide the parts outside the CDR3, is DTGVSQNPRHKITKRGQNVTFRCDPISEHNRLYWYRQTLGQGPEFLTYFQNEAQLEKSRLLSDRFSAERPKGSFSTLEIQRTEQGDSAMYLCASSLGGGPNAGYTFGSGTRLTVV.

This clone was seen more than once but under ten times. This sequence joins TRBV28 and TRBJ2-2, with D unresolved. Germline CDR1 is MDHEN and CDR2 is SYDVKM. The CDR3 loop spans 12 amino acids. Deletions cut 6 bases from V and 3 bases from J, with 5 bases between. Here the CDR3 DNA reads TGTGCCAGCAGCTACTACACCGGGGAGCTGTTTTTT. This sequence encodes CASSYYTGELFF.

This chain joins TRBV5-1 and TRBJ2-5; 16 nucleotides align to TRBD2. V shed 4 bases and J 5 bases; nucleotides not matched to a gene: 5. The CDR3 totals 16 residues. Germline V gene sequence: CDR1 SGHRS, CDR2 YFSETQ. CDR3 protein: CASSPGLAGGTETQYF. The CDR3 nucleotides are TGCGCCAGCAGCCCGGGACTAGCGGGAGGGACGGAGACCCAGTACTTC.